Presented here are 27 T cell receptor beta chains from one specimen sequenced in a study of T-cell reconstitution after alpha-beta-depleted transplantation in children. Unique molecular identifiers were incorporated into the prepared TCRbeta library. TCRdb itself ran the PCR reads through MiXCR, one entry per CDR3 protein. The sample has about 600,000 distinct CDR3 sequences, 8% to 11% seen once. The source material was PBMCs from the stem cell graft donor, sampled from the stem cell graft. The receptor set was obtained from a human donor who donated a stem cell graft to a child with acute myeloid leukemia.

This clonotype has a handful of counts. The V and J genes are TRBV3-1 and TRBJ2-1, with D uncertain. This CDR3 is built from 13 residues. Germline loops: CDR1 LGHDT, CDR2 YNNKEL (reference sequence). Trimming removed 0 bases from V and 9 bases from J, with 9 bases in between. CDR3 DNA: TGTGCCAGCAGCCAAGATCGGAGTACTGAGCAGTTCTTC. This translates into CASSQDRSTEQFF.

V is TRBV9 and J is TRBJ2-5; 7 nucleotides line up with TRBD1. V shed 3 bases and J 4 bases; nucleotides not matched to a gene: 6. Per germline, CDR1 SGDLS and CDR2 YYNGEE. The CDR3 runs to 14 residues. CDR3: CASSATGRLETQYF. For the CDR3, the DNA is TGTGCCAGCAGCGCGACAGGGAGATTAGAGACCCAGTACTTC.

V and J are TRBV20-1 and TRBJ2-1, with 14 bases fitting TRBD2. Germline V gives CDR1 DFQATT, CDR2 SNEGSKA (reference sequence). This CDR3 is built from 14 residues. The J segment lost 9 bases and the V segment lost 3 bases, leaving 4 bases of the junction unmatched. The chain's CDR3 is CSASSGTSGSEQFF. CDR3 nucleotides: TGCAGTGCTAGTTCCGGGACTAGCGGGAGTGAGCAGTTCTTC.

The J gene is TRBJ1-3, the V gene TRBV5-1; a weak D match, TRBD1 (5 bases). The V end lost 0 bases, the J end lost 0 bases, and 16 bases lay between the germline ends. Germline V lookup: CDR1 SGHRS, CDR2 YFSETQ. This CDR3 is built from 18 residues. CDR3 sequence (DNA): TGCGCCAGCAGCTTGGGGGGGACCCGAGGCCTCTCTGGAAACACCATATATTTT. This gives the protein CASSLGGTRGLSGNTIYF.

This clonotype was recorded a few times. The chain combines TRBV20-1 with TRBJ2-7; no firm D call. With 2 bases removed from V and 2 bases from J, the gap between germline ends came to 1 base. The CDR3 runs 10 residues. Germline V gene data show CDR1 as DFQATT and CDR2 as SNEGSKA (reference sequence). Written as DNA, the CDR3 is TGCAGTGCTAGAACCTACGAGCAGTACTTC. As protein: CSARTYEQYF.

The V call is TRBV14, the J call TRBJ2-3; D not certain. CDR3 length equals 13 residues. Between the trimmed V and J ends, which lost 0 bases and 6 bases, there was a span of 7 bases. CDR1 is SGHDN, CDR2 FVKESK, per germline. The CDR3 DNA sequence: TGTGCCAGCAGCCAAGAACGGCTGGATACGCAGTATTTT. Protein sequence: CASSQERLDTQYF.

The chain combines TRBV7-2 with TRBJ2-5; no clear D. CDR3 length: 15 residues. Trimming shortened V by 2 bases and J by 5 bases, and 15 bases separated the two germline ends. The germline gives CDR1 SGHTA, CDR2 FQGNSA. CDR3 region: CASSLREKETETQYF. The CDR3 DNA reads TGTGCCAGCAGCTTAAGGGAAAAGGAAACGGAGACCCAGTACTTC. Based on the CDR3 plus reference TRBV7-2 and TRBJ2-5, the full variable domain is GAGVSQSPSNKVTEKGKDVELRCDPISGHTALYWYRQSLGQGLEFLIYFQGNSAPDKSGLPSDRFSAERTGGSVSTLTIQRTQQEDSAVYLCASSLREKETETQYFGPGTRLLVL.

There are many counts of this clonotype. This rearrangement joins TRBV9 to TRBJ1-6; D perhaps matches TRBD1 (5 bases). This CDR3 contains 15 residues. V lost 5 bases to trimming and J lost 6 bases, with 15 bases between them. Germline CDR1 is SGDLS and CDR2 is YYNGEE. CDR3 region: CASRSAGRSNSPLHF. CDR3 nucleotide sequence: TGTGCCAGCAGGTCGGCGGGACGGTCTAATTCACCCCTCCACTTT.

This clonotype showed up many times. The V call is TRBV5-5, the J call TRBJ2-7, with 8 bases that match TRBD2. This CDR3 region has 16 residues. Germline CDR1 SGHKS, CDR2 YYEKEE (reference sequence). J was trimmed by 0 bases and V by 3 bases; bases with no gene match: 8. Here the CDR3 reads CASSSPSGGHSYEQYF. The CDR3 bases are TGTGCCAGCAGCTCCCCCAGCGGGGGCCACTCCTACGAGCAGTACTTC.

At least ten counts were recorded for this clonotype. The J gene is TRBJ2-2, the V gene TRBV4-3; TRBD2 is a possible D gene (7 bases). Germline assignment: CDR1 LGHNA and CDR2 YSLEER. V gave up 0 bases and J gave up 6 bases, with 14 bases separating them. The CDR3 is made up of 16 amino acids. The CDR3 is CASSQEQIGGAGELFF. For the CDR3, the DNA is TGCGCCAGCAGCCAAGAGCAGATAGGGGGGGCCGGGGAGCTGTTTTTT.

This clonotype has ten or more counts. The chain employs TRBV14 and TRBJ2-1; D might be TRBD1 (6 bases). This CDR3 is built from 15 residues. V was cut by 2 bases and J by 6 bases, with 14 bases left in between. Germline CDR1 reads SGHDN; CDR2 reads FVKESK. CDR3: CASSQWQGPLNEQFF. The CDR3 DNA reads TGTGCCAGCAGCCAATGGCAGGGGCCCCTCAATGAGCAGTTCTTC.

This clonotype has ten or more counts. The V gene is TRBV12-3 or TRBV12-4, the J gene TRBJ2-7; 7 bases are shared with TRBD1. J gave up 6 bases and V 2 bases, and 4 bases lay outside the gene matches. The CDR3 has 13 residues. CDR3 in amino acids: CASSLRQGVEQYF. In DNA, the CDR3 is TGTGCCAGCAGTTTAAGACAGGGAGTCGAGCAGTACTTC.

In this sample, this clonotype turned up a few times. The V and J genes are TRBV28 and TRBJ1-5, with TRBD1 identical over 9 bases. Trimming at V came to 6 bases and at J to 3 bases, leaving 6 bases not matched to a gene. CDR3 length: 15 residues. Germline V CDR1 and CDR2: MDHEN, SYDVKM. CDR3 in DNA: TGTGCCAGCAGATCCGACAGGGGGTACAATCAGCCCCAGCATTTT. This encodes CASRSDRGYNQPQHF.

The chain recombines TRBV20-1 with TRBJ1-2; 7 bases line up with TRBD1. Per germline, CDR1 DFQATT and CDR2 SNEGSKA (reference sequence). Trimming removed 6 bases from V and 5 bases from J; junction bases left unmatched: 9. The CDR3 is 13 residues long. CDR3 in DNA: TGCAGTGCACCTACCGGGACAGCTTATGGCTACACCTTC. It encodes CSAPTGTAYGYTF.

As to this clonotype: An end of the junction does not agree with germline; a read error may underlie this. V usage is TRBV7-9 and J usage is TRBJ1-1; weak D call: TRBD1 (5 bases). CDR3 length: 14 residues. CDR1 and CDR2 from the germline V gene are SEHNR and FQNEAQ (reference sequence). DNA for the CDR3: TGTGCCAGCACCTTAGCGGGGGAAAACACTGAAGCTTTCTTT. It codes for CASTLAGENTEAFF.

This clonotype was counted at least ten times. The chain joins TRBV7-8 to TRBJ2-1; the D gene is possibly TRBD1 (6 bases). V dropped 6 bases and J dropped 6 bases, with 12 bases sitting between them. CDR1 and CDR2 (germline): SGHVS, FQNEAQ. This CDR3 contains 13 residues. The CDR3 region is CASSYLGGNEQFF. In DNA form, the CDR3 reads TGTGCCAGCAGTTACCTAGGGGGCAATGAGCAGTTCTTC.

With respect to this clonotype: It is likely a read error, because the conserved phenylalanine at the end of the CDR3 is missing. The chain has TRBV6-4 and TRBJ1-1; 12 bases are a match to TRBD1. Germline CDR1 is MRHNA and CDR2 is SNTAGT. The CDR3 runs to 13 residues. V lost 5 bases and J lost 8; bases outside the gene matches: 3. CDR3 bases: TGTGCCAGCAGTACAGGGACAGGGGGCGAAGCTTTCTCT. Its translation is CASSTGTGGEAFS.

The sample holds a few counts of this clonotype. The gene calls are TRBV20-1 and TRBJ2-7, with D uncertain. There are 17 residues in the CDR3. Looked up from germline, CDR1 is DFQATT and CDR2 is SNEGSKA (reference sequence). The ends were cut back, 0 bases at V and 2 bases at J, with 20 bases in the middle. The CDR3 DNA follows: TGCAGTGCTAGAGAGGGTTTACGGAGAGTCCCCACCTACGAGCAGTACTTC. It is translated as CSAREGLRRVPTYEQYF.

This clonotype has ten or more counts. V gene TRBV7-2 combines with J gene TRBJ2-3, with 7 bases aligning to TRBD2. CDR1 is SGHTA and CDR2 is FQGNSA in the germline V gene. Trimming removed 7 bases from V and 4 bases from J; junction bases left unmatched: 8. The CDR3 is 14 amino acids. In nucleotides, the CDR3 is TGTGCCAGCACCCTAGGGGCGGGGGCAGATACGCAGTATTTT. Protein sequence: CASTLGAGADTQYF. The full variable domain, completed using reference TRBV7-2 and TRBJ2-3, is GAGVSQSPSNKVTEKGKDVELRCDPISGHTALYWYRQSLGQGLEFLIYFQGNSAPDKSGLPSDRFSAERTGGSVSTLTIQRTQQEDSAVYLCASTLGAGADTQYFGPGTRLTVL.

This clonotype was detected only a few times. The chain carries TRBV5-6 and TRBJ2-1, with 10 bases aligning to TRBD2. Germline V gene sequence: CDR1 SGHDT, CDR2 YYEEEE. CDR3 length equals 17 residues. V was clipped by 3 bases and J by 7 bases; unmatched bases: 13. The CDR3 region has the DNA TGTGCCAGCAGCTCCGGGACTAGCGTCAATCGGGGGAATGAGCAGTTCTTC. This encodes CASSSGTSVNRGNEQFF.

This clonotype was seen only a few times. The rearrangement joins TRBV24-1 to TRBJ2-1; D is unclear. V lost 3 bases and J 6 bases, leaving 14 bases between the germline ends. From germline, CDR1 is KGHDR and CDR2 SFDVKD. The CDR3 consists of 15 residues. The CDR3 spells CATSDKDSAFNEQFF. In nucleotides, the CDR3 is TGTGCCACCAGTGATAAGGATTCGGCCTTCAATGAGCAGTTCTTC.

There are a few counts of this clonotype. The J gene is TRBJ2-7, the V gene TRBV24-1, with D perhaps TRBD1 or TRBD2 (5 bases each). V was shortened by 4 bases and J by 0 bases, with 12 bases between the two germline ends. Germline CDR1 reads KGHDR; CDR2 reads SFDVKD. CDR3 size: 15 residues. The CDR3 loop reads CATSEPGTNSYEQYF. DNA of the CDR3: TGTGCCACCAGTGAACCCGGGACCAACTCCTACGAGCAGTACTTC.

V and J are TRBV7-2 and TRBJ1-5; D is ambiguous. The V gene's germline CDR1 is SGHTA and CDR2 FQGNSA. The ends were cut back, 5 bases at V and 7 bases at J, with 18 bases in the middle. CDR3 length: 15 residues. The CDR3 protein is CASSQNIVGGQPQHF. The CDR3 coding sequence is TGTGCCAGCAGCCAAAATATCGTAGGAGGCCAGCCCCAGCATTTT.

The gene calls are TRBV5-6 and TRBJ2-5; D is perhaps TRBD2 (6 bases). CDR3 size: 14 residues. Germline values: CDR1 SGHDT, CDR2 YYEEEE. V was clipped by 6 bases and J by 2 bases, with 14 bases between them. CDR3 in amino acids: CASTSGLGQETQYF. CDR3 sequence (DNA): TGTGCCAGCACCTCGGGACTGGGACAAGAGACCCAGTACTTC.

This clonotype was counted at least ten times. The J gene is TRBJ2-1, the V gene TRBV20-1; TRBD2 might be the D (6 bases). The ends were cut back, 6 bases at V and 4 bases at J, with 16 bases in the middle. Germline V CDR1 and CDR2: DFQATT, SNEGSKA (reference sequence). The CDR3 runs 14 residues. The CDR3 bases are TGCAGTGCGTCGAGGGACTTAGGTTACAATGAGCAGTTCTTC. Protein sequence: CSASRDLGYNEQFF.

This clonotype was picked up a small number of times. The rearrangement uses TRBV6-5 and TRBJ1-1; 8 bases fit TRBD1. CDR3 length: 15 amino acids. V gave up 0 bases and J gave up 1 base; unmatched junction bases: 1. Germline V lookup: CDR1 MNHEY, CDR2 SVGAGI. CDR3 protein: CASSYSTGANTEAFF. CDR3 nucleotides: TGTGCCAGCAGTTACTCGACAGGGGCGAACACTGAAGCTTTCTTT.

The chain joins TRBV20-1 to TRBJ2-3; 8 bases agree with TRBD2. The CDR3 totals 16 residues. With 6 bases clipped from V and 4 bases from J, the junction kept 15 bases outside the gene matches. Germline V gives CDR1 DFQATT, CDR2 SNEGSKA (reference sequence). CDR3 loop: CSAGDLGRATADTQYF. Here the CDR3 DNA reads TGCAGTGCCGGGGATCTCGGGAGGGCCACGGCAGATACGCAGTATTTT.